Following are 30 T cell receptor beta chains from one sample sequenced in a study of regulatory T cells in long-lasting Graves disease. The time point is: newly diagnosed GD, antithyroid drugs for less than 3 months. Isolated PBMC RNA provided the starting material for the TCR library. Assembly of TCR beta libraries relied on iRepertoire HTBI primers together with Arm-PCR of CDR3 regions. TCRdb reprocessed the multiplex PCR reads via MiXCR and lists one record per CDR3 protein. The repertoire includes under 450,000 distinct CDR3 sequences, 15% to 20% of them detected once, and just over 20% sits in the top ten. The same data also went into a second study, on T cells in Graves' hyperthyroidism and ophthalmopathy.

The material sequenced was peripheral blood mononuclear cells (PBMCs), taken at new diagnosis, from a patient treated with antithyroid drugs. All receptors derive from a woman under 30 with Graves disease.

The CDR3 region is CSARVNEKLFF. The CDR3 DNA is TGCAGTGCTAGAGTTAATGAAAAACTGTTTTTT. V is TRBV20-1 and J is TRBJ1-4; no reliable D call. Germline assignment: CDR1 DFQATT and CDR2 SNEGSKA (reference sequence). With 1 base removed from V and 4 bases from J, the gap between germline ends came to 1 base. The CDR3 totals 11 residues.

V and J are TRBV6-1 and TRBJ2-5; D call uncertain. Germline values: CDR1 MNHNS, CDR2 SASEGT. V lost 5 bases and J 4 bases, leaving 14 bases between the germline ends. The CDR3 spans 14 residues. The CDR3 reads CASSMEGPLETQYF. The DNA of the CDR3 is TGTGCCAGCAGTATGGAAGGCCCTTTAGAGACCCAGTACTTC.

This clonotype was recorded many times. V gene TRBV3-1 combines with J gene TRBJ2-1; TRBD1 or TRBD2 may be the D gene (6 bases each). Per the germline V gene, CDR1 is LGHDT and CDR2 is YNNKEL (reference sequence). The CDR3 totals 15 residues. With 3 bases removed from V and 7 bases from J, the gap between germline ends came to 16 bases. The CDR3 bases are TGTGCCAGCAGCCAGGGGACCCCGGGGGCAAATGAGCAGTTCTTC. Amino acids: CASSQGTPGANEQFF.

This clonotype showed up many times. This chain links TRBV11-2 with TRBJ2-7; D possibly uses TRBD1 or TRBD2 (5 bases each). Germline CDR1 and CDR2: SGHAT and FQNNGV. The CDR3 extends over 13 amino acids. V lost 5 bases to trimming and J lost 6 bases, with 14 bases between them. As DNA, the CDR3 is TGTGCCAGCAGCACCCGGGGCCCCCTCGAGCAGTACTTC. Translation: CASSTRGPLEQYF.

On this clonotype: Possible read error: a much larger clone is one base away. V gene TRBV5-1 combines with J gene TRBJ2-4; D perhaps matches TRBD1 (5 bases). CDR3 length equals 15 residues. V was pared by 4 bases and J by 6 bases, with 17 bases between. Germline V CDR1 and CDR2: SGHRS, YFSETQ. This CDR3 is CASSLLQGSRNIQYF. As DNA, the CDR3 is TGCGCCAGCAGCCTCCTGCAGGGATCAAGAAACATTCAGTACTTC.

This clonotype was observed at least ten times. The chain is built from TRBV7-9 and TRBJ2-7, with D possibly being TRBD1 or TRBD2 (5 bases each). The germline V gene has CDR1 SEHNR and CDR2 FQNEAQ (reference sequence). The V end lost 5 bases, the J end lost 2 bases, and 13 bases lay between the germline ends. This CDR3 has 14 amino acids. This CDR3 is CASSPIRDPYEQYF. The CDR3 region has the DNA TGTGCCAGCAGCCCCATCCGGGACCCCTACGAGCAGTACTTC.

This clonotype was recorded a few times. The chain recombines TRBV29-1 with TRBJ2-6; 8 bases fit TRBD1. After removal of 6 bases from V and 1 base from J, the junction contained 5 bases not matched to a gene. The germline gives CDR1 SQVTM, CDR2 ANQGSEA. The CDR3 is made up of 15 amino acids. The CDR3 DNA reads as TGCAGCGTGCTTGACAGGGGTTCTGGGGCCAACGTCCTGACTTTC. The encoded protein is CSVLDRGSGANVLTF.

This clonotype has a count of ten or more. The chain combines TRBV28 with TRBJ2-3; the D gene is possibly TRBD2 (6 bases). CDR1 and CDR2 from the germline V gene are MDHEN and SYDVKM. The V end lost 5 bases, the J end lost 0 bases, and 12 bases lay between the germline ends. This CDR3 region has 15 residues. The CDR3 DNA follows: TGTGCCAGCAGTGTGGGAGGACTTAGCACAGATACGCAGTATTTT. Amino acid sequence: CASSVGGLSTDTQYF.

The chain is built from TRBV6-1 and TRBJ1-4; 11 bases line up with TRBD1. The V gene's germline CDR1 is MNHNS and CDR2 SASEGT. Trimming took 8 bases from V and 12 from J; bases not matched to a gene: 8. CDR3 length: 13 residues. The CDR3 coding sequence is TGTGCCAGCTCCCGGACAGGGGGCGCGGAACTGTTTTTT. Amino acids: CASSRTGGAELFF.

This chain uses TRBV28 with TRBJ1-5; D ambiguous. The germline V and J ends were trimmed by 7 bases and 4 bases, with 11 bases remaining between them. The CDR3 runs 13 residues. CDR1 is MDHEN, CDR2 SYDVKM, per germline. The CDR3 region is CASKYSKNQPQHF. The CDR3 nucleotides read TGTGCCAGCAAGTACAGTAAGAATCAGCCCCAGCATTTT.

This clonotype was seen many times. DNA for the CDR3: TGTGCCAGCAGCCCCGAGGTGGCGGGGGGGCCATACACCGGGGAGCTGTTTTTT. Translation: CASSPEVAGGPYTGELFF. The chain links TRBV3-1 to TRBJ2-2, with TRBD2 identical over 9 bases. In germline, CDR1 is LGHDT, CDR2 YNNKEL (reference sequence). This CDR3 spans 18 amino acids. With V trimmed by 4 bases and J by 3 bases, 12 bases remained unmatched. Combining the CDR3 with reference TRBV3-1 and TRBJ2-2 gives the whole variable domain DTAVSQTPKYLVTQMGNDKSIKCEQNLGHDTMYWYKQDSKKFLKIMFSYNNKELIINETVPNRFSPKSPDKAHLNLHINSLELGDSAVYFCASSPEVAGGPYTGELFFGEGSRLTVL.

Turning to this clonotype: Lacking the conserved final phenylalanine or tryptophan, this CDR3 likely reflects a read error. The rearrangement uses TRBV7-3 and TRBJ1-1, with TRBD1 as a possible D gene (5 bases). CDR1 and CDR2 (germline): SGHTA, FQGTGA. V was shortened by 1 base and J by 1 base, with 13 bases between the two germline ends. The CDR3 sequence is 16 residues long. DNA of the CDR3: TGTGCCAGCAGCTTAAGGGCTAGCGGGGGGAACACTGAAGCTTTCCTT. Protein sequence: CASSLRASGGNTEAFL.

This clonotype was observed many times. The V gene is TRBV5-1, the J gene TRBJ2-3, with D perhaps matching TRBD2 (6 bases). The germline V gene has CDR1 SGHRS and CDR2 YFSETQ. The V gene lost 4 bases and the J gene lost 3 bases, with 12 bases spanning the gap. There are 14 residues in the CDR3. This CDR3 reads CASSPTRRTDTQYF. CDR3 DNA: TGCGCCAGCAGCCCGACTAGGAGGACAGATACGCAGTATTTT.

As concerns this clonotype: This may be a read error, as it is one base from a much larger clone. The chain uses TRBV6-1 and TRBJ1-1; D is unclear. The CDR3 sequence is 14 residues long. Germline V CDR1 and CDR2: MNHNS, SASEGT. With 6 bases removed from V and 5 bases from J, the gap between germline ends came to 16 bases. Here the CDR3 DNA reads TGTGCCAGCAGCTCCCACGGGGTCGGAACTGAAGCTTTCTTT. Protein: CASSSHGVGTEAFF.

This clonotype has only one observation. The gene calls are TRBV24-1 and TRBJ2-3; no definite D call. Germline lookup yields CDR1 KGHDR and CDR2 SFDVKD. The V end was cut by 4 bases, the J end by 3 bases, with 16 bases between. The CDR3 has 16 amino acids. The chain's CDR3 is CATSEDDTRETDTQYF. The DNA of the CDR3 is TGTGCCACCAGTGAGGACGACACCAGAGAGACAGATACGCAGTATTTT.

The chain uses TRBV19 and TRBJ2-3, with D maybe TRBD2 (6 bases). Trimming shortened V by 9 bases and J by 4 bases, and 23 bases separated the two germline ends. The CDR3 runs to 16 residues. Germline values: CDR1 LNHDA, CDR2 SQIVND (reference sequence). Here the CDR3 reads CASSHGGTAVADTQYF. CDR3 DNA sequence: TGTGCCAGCAGCCATGGAGGGACCGCCGTCGCAGATACGCAGTATTTT. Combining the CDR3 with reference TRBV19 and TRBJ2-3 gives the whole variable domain DGGITQSPKYLFRKEGQNVTLSCEQNLNHDAMYWYRQDPGQGLRLIYYSQIVNDFQKGDIAEGYSVSREKKESFPLTVTSAQKNPTAFYLCASSHGGTAVADTQYFGPGTRLTVL.

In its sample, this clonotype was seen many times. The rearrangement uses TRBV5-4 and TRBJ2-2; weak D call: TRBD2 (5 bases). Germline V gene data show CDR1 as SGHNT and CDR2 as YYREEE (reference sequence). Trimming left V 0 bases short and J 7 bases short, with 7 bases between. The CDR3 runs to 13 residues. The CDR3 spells CASSLVEGGELFF. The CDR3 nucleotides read TGTGCCAGCAGCTTGGTCGAGGGCGGGGAGCTGTTTTTT.

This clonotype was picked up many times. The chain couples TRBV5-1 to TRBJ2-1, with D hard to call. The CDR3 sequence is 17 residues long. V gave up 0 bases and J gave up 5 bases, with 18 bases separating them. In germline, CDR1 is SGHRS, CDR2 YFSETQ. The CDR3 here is CASSLGYQRRINNEQFF. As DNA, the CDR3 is TGCGCCAGCAGCTTGGGGTATCAGCGAAGGATTAACAATGAGCAGTTCTTC.

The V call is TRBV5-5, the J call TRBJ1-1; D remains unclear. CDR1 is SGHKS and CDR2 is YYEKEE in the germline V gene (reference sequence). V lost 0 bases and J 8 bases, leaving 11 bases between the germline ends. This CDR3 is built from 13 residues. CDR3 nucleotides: TGTGCCAGCAGCTTGGAACTTGCAGACGAAGCTTTCTTT. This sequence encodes CASSLELADEAFF.

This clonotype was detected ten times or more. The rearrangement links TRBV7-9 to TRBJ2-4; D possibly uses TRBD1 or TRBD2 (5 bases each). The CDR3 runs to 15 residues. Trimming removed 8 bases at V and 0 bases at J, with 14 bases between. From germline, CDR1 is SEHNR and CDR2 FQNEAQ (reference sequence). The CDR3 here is CASGTAGLAKNIQYF. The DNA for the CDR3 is TGTGCCAGCGGGACGGCCGGACTAGCCAAAAACATTCAGTACTTC. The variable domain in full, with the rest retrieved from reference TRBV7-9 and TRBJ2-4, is DTGVSQNPRHKITKRGQNVTFRCDPISEHNRLYWYRQTLGQGPEFLTYFQNEAQLEKSRLLSDRFSAERPKGSFSTLEIQRTEQGDSAMYLCASGTAGLAKNIQYFGAGTRLSVL.

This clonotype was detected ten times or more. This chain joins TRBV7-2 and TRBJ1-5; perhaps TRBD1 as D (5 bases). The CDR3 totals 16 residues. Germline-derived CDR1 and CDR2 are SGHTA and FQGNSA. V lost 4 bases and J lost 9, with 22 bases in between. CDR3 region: CASSSLFTGLEGPQHF. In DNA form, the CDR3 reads TGTGCCAGCAGCTCCCTGTTTACAGGCCTTGAGGGGCCCCAGCATTTT. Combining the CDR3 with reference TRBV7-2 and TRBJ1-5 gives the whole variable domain GAGVSQSPSNKVTEKGKDVELRCDPISGHTALYWYRQSLGQGLEFLIYFQGNSAPDKSGLPSDRFSAERTGGSVSTLTIQRTQQEDSAVYLCASSSLFTGLEGPQHFGDGTRLSIL.

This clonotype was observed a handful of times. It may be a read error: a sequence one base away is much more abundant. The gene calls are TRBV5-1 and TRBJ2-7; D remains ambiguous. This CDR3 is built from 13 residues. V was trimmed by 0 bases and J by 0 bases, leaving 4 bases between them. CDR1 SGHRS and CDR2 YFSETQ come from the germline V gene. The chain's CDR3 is CASSLEDSYEQYF. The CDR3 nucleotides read TGCGCCAGCAGCTTGGAGGACTCCTACGAGCAGTACTTC.

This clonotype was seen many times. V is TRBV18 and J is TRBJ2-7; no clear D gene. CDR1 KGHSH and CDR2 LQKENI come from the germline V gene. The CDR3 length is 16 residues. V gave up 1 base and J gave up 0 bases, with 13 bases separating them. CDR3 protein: CASSPLSGSASYEQYF. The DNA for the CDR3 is TGTGCCAGCTCACCACTCTCCGGGTCGGCCTCCTACGAGCAGTACTTC.

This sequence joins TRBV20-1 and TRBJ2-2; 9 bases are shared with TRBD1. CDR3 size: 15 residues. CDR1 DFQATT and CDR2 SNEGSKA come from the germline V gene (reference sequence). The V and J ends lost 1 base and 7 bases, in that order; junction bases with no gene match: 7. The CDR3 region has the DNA TGCAGTGCTAGAGTTAGGACAGGGGTGATCGGGGAGCTGTTTTTT. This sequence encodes CSARVRTGVIGELFF.

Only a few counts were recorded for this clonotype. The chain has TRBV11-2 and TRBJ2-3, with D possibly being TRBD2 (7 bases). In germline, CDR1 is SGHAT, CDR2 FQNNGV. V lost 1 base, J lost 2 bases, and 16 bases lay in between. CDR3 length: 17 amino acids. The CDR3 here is CASSLGGGHKTTDTQYF. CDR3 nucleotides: TGTGCCAGCAGCTTAGGGGGGGGCCACAAGACCACAGATACGCAGTATTTT.

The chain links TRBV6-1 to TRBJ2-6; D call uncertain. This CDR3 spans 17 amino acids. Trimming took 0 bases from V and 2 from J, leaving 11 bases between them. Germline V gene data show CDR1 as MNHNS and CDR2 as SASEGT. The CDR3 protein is CASSEASGIPGANVLTF. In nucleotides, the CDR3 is TGTGCCAGCAGTGAAGCGAGTGGGATCCCTGGGGCCAACGTCCTGACTTTC.

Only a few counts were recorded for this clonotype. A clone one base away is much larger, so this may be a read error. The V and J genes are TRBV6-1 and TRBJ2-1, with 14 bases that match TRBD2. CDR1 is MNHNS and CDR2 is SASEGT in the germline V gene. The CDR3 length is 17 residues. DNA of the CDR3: TGTGCCAGCAGTGTCGAGACTAGCGGGGGGGCCTGGAATGAGCAGTCCTTC. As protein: CASSVETSGGAWNEQSF.

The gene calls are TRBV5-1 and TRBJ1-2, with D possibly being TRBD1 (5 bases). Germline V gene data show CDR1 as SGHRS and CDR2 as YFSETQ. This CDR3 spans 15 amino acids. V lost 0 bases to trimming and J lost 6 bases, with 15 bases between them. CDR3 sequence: CASSLGQTTSHGYTF. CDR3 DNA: TGCGCCAGCAGCTTGGGACAGACCACTTCTCATGGCTACACCTTC.

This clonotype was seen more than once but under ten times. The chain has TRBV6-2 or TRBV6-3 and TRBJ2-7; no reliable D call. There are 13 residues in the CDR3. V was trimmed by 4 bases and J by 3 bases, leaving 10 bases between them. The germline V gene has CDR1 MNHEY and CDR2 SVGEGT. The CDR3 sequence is CASSWGWFYEQYF. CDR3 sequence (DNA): TGTGCCAGCAGTTGGGGATGGTTCTACGAGCAGTACTTC.

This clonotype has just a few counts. The DNA for the CDR3 is TGTGCCAGCAGTGATAAGGGGGGGGGTTATAGCAATCAGCCCCAGCATTTT. This translates into CASSDKGGGYSNQPQHF. The J gene is TRBJ1-5, the V gene TRBV6-2 or TRBV6-3, with D tentatively TRBD1 (6 bases). Trimming left V 5 bases short and J 0 bases short, with 17 bases between. Germline values: CDR1 MNHEY, CDR2 SVGEGT. CDR3 length: 17 amino acids.